This T cell receptor (beta chain) appears in the sequencing data of a study of CD8 T cells in Susac syndrome. It was with random hexamers that roughly 0.45 to 1 ug RNA was reverse transcribed. Across 54 Vbeta and 13 Jbeta, immunoSEQ multiplex PCR amplified TCR beta CDR3. MiXCR, run by TCRdb on the immunoSEQ multiplex PCR reads, gives a single entry per CDR3 protein. Of about 85,000 distinct CDR3 sequences detected, approximately 95% appear once; the ten largest clones hold under 0.5%. TCR beta sequences were obtained from blood CD8+ and CD4+ T cells. The ends were cut back, 0 bases at V and 2 bases at J, with 13 bases in the middle. Looked up from germline, CDR1 is LNHNV and CDR2 is YYDKDF (reference sequence). There are 16 residues in the CDR3.

The clonotype comes from a human donor with Susac syndrome. The V call is TRBV15, the J call TRBJ2-5; D might be TRBD2 (5 bases). The sample taken for sequencing was CD8+ T cells from PBMCs. In nucleotides, the CDR3 is TGTGCCACCAGCAGAGATAGCCTAGCCGTGCAAGAGACCCAGTACTTC. Amino acids: CATSRDSLAVQETQYF.